These 7 T cell receptor beta chains originate from one sample sequenced in a study of T-cell memory formation after mild COVID-19. A single record per CDR3 protein comes from TCRdb applying MiXCR to the 5' RACE reads. The repertoire includes approximately 300,000 distinct CDR3 sequences, approximately 15% of them detected once, and 22% sits in the top ten. Material: PBMCs or a T cell subset sorted from them (not recorded which). These TCRs come from a man aged 18 to 30 who had mild COVID-19 (a few samples of this study predate the infection). Cell type and time point are not known.

Here the CDR3 DNA reads TGTGCCAGCAGCTTTGGGGGGCATGAGCAGTTCTTC. This gives the protein CASSFGGHEQFF. J is TRBJ2-1 and V is TRBV11-2; D is tentatively TRBD1 or TRBD2 (6 bases each). The CDR3 consists of 12 residues. The germline V gene has CDR1 SGHAT and CDR2 FQNNGV. Trimming removed 3 bases from V and 8 bases from J, with 8 bases in between.

The chain employs TRBV28 and TRBJ2-7; tentatively, D is TRBD2 (5 bases). V dropped 5 bases and J dropped 3 bases, with 11 bases sitting between them. The CDR3 contains 13 residues. The germline gives CDR1 MDHEN, CDR2 SYDVKM. The CDR3 spells CASSEGRDYEQYV. CDR3 DNA: TGTGCCAGCAGTGAGGGAAGGGACTACGAGCAGTACGTC.

This rearrangement joins TRBV7-2 to TRBJ2-1; D unresolved. The CDR3 has 15 residues. CDR1 is SGHTA and CDR2 is FQGNSA in the germline V gene. V lost 1 base and J lost 7, with 14 bases in between. Here the CDR3 reads CASSLELSGENEQFF. Here the CDR3 DNA reads TGTGCCAGCAGCTTAGAACTATCGGGTGAGAATGAGCAGTTCTTC. Based on the CDR3 plus reference TRBV7-2 and TRBJ2-1, the full variable domain is GAGVSQSPSNKVTEKGKDVELRCDPISGHTALYWYRQSLGQGLEFLIYFQGNSAPDKSGLPSDRFSAERTGGSVSTLTIQRTQQEDSAVYLCASSLELSGENEQFFGPGTRLTVL.

This clonotype was picked up one time. This chain links TRBV18 with TRBJ2-1; 7 positions match TRBD2. The germline gives CDR1 KGHSH, CDR2 LQKENI. This CDR3 region has 16 residues. After removal of 1 base from V and 5 bases from J, the junction contained 8 bases not matched to a gene. The CDR3 DNA sequence: TGTGCCAGCTCACCACTAGCTGCGGGGGACCACAATGAGCAGTTCTTC. Residues: CASSPLAAGDHNEQFF.

This clonotype was counted at least ten times. J is TRBJ2-7 and V is TRBV10-3, with a tentative D call TRBD1 (6 bases). The CDR3 has 14 residues. From germline, CDR1 is ENHRY and CDR2 SYGVKD. Trimming took off 0 bases at V and 0 bases at J, with 6 bases between the two ends. CDR3 protein: CAISESDSSYEQYF. CDR3 nucleotides: TGTGCCATCAGTGAGTCGGACAGCTCCTACGAGCAGTACTTC.

The gene calls are TRBV7-6 and TRBJ2-3, with 11 bases lining up with TRBD2. CDR3 size: 17 residues. With 1 base clipped from V and 4 bases from J, the junction kept 7 bases outside the gene matches. The germline V gene encodes CDR1 SGHVS and CDR2 FNYEAQ. CDR3 nucleotides: TGTGCCAGCAGCTTAGGGTCTAGCGGGGGGTACCCAGATACGCAGTATTTT. Its protein product is CASSLGSSGGYPDTQYF.

In this sample, this clonotype turned up once. The gene calls are TRBV9 and TRBJ2-2; possibly TRBD1 or TRBD2 for D (5 bases each). The CDR3 length is 14 residues. Germline-derived CDR1 and CDR2 are SGDLS and YYNGEE. The V and J ends lost 5 bases and 2 bases respectively, with 10 bases between them. The CDR3 sequence is CASRKGPNTGELFF. The CDR3 bases are TGTGCCAGCAGAAAGGGACCAAACACCGGGGAGCTGTTTTTT.